This paragraph reports one TCR beta chain. Its matching antigen is unknown. The sample comes from a study of T-cell memory formation after mild COVID-19. The CDR3 is made up of 17 amino acids. Trimming at V came to 5 bases and at J to 7 bases, leaving 11 bases not matched to a gene. Amplification by 5'RACE using constant-segment primers produced TCR alpha and TCR beta cDNA libraries that carried sample barcodes and UMIs. TCRdb ran MiXCR on the 5' RACE reads and lists one entry per CDR3 protein. The data hold 540,000 or so distinct CDR3 sequences, with approximately 20% observed a single time. Overall study findings and caveats: Chiefly within CM and EM were the contracting CD4+ clones; CD8+ ones were within EMRA. The finding that pre-infection memory included some responding clones suggested that cross-reactive memory joined. Contracting clones, day 15 to 85, had balanced CD4/CD8, and later expanders favored CD4+.

The clonotype was recovered from an adult woman who had mild COVID-19 (a few samples of this study predate the infection). Cell type and time point are not known. J is TRBJ2-4 and V is TRBV12-3 or TRBV12-4; 13 nucleotides align to TRBD2. Material for sequencing was PBMCs or a T cell subset sorted from them (not recorded which). The CDR3 reads CASSLGLAGASGNIQYF. The DNA of the CDR3 is TGTGCCAGCAGTCTCGGACTAGCGGGAGCGAGTGGGAACATTCAGTACTTC.